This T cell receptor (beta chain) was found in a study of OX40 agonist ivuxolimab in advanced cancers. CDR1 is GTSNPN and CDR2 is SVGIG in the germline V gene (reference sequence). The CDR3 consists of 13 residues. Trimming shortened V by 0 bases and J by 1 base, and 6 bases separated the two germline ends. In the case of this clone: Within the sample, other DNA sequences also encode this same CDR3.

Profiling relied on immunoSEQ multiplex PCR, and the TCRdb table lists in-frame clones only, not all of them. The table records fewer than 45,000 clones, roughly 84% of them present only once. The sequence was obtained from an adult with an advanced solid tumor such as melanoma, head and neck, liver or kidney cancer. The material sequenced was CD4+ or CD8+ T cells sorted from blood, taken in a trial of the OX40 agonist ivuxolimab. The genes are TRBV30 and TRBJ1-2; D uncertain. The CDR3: CAWSVRVNYGYTF. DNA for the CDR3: TGTGCCTGGAGTGTTAGGGTTAACTATGGCTACACCTTC.